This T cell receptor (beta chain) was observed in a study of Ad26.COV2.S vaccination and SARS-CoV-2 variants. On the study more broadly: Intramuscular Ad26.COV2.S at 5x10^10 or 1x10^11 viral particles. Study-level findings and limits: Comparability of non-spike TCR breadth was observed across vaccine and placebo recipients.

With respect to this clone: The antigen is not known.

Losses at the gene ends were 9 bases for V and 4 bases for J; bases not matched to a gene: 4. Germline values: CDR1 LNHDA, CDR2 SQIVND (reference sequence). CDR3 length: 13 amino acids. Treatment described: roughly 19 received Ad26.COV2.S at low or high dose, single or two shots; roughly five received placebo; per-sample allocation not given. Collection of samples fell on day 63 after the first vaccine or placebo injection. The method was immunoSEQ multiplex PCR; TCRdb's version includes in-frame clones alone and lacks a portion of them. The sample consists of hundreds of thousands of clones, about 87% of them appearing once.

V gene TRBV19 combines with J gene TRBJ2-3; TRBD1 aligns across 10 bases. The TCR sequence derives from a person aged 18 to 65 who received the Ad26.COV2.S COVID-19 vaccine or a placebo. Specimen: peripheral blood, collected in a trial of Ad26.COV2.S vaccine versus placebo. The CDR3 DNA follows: TGTGCCAGCCGGGACAGGGGTGCAGATACGCAGTATTTT. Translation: CASRDRGADTQYF.